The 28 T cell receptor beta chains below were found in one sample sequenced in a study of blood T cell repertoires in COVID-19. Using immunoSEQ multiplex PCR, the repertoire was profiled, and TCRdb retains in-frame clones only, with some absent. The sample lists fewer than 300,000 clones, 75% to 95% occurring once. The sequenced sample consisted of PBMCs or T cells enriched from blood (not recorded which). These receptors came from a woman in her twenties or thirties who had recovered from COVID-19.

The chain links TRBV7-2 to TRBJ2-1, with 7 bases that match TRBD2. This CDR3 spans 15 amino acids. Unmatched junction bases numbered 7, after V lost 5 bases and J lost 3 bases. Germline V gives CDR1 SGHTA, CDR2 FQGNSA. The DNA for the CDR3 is TGTGCCAGCAGCGCCAGCGGGGCCTTCTACAATGAGCAGTTCTTC. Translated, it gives CASSASGAFYNEQFF.

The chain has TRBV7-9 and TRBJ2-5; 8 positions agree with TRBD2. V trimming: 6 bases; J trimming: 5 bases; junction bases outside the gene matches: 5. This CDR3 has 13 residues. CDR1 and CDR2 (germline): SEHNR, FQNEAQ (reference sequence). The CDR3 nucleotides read TGTGCCAGCAGGAGCGGGAGTGGGGAGACCCAGTACTTC. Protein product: CASRSGSGETQYF. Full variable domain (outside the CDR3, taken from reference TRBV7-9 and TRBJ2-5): DTGVSQNPRHKITKRGQNVTFRCDPISEHNRLYWYRQTLGQGPEFLTYFQNEAQLEKSRLLSDRFSAERPKGSFSTLEIQRTEQGDSAMYLCASRSGSGETQYFGPGTRLLVL.

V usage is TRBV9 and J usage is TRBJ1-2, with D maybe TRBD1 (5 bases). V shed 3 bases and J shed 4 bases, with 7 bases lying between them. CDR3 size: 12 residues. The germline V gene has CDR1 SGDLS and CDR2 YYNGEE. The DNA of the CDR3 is TGTGCCAGCAGCGGGGGGGTCTATGGCTACACCTTC. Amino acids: CASSGGVYGYTF.

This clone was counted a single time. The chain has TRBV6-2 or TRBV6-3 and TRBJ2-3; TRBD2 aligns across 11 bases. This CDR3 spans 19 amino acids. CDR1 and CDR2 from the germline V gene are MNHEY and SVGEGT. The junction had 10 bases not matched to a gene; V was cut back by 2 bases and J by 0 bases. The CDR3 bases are TGTGCCAGCAGTTACCCGACTAGCGGGAAGCCAACTAGCACAGATACGCAGTATTTT. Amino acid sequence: CASSYPTSGKPTSTDTQYF.

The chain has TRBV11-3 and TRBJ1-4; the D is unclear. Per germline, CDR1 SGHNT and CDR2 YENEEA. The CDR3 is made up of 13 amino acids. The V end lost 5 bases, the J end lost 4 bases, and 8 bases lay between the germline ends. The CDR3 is CASSAGVNEKLFF. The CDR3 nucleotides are TGTGCCAGCAGCGCGGGTGTTAATGAAAAACTGTTTTTT.

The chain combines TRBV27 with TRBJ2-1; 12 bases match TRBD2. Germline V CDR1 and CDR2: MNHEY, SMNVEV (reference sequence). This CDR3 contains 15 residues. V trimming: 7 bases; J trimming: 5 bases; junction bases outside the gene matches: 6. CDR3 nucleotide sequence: TGTGCCAGCAAAGGACTAGCGGGGCCCAACAATGAGCAGTTCTTC. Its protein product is CASKGLAGPNNEQFF.

CDR3 protein: CASSLAAGSVNEQYF. CDR3 bases: TGTGCCAGCAGCTTAGCCGCCGGGAGCGTCAACGAGCAGTACTTC. The genes are TRBV7-2 and TRBJ2-7, with a possible D match to TRBD2 (6 bases). CDR3 length: 15 residues. CDR1 and CDR2 (germline): SGHTA, FQGNSA. Deletions cut 0 bases from V and 5 bases from J, with 14 bases between. Together with reference TRBV7-2 and TRBJ2-7, the CDR3 gives the full variable domain: GAGVSQSPSNKVTEKGKDVELRCDPISGHTALYWYRQSLGQGLEFLIYFQGNSAPDKSGLPSDRFSAERTGGSVSTLTIQRTQQEDSAVYLCASSLAAGSVNEQYFGPGTRLTVT.

The CDR3 is CASSLSLAGGSSTGELFF. CDR3 coding DNA: TGCGCCAGCAGCCTCTCACTAGCGGGAGGATCGAGCACCGGGGAGCTGTTTTTT. This chain links TRBV4-1 with TRBJ2-2, with 12 bases matching TRBD2. Germline-derived CDR1 and CDR2 are MGHRA and YSYEKL. The V gene end was trimmed by 4 bases and the J gene end by 4 bases; junction bases not matched to a gene: 10. The CDR3 runs to 18 residues.

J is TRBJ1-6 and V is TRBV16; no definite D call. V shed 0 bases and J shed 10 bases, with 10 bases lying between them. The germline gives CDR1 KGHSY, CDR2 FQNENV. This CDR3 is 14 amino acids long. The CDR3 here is CASSQSRVGSPLHF. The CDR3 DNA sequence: TGTGCCAGCAGCCAATCGAGGGTAGGGTCACCCCTCCACTTT.

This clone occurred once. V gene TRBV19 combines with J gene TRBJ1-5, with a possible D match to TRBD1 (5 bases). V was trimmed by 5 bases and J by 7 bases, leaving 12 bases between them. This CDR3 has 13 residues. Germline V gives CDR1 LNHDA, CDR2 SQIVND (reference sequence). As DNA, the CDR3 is TGTGCCAGTAGTCCGATAGGGGAACAGCCCCAGCATTTT. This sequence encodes CASSPIGEQPQHF. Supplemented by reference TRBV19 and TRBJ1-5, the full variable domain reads DGGITQSPKYLFRKEGQNVTLSCEQNLNHDAMYWYRQDPGQGLRLIYYSQIVNDFQKGDIAEGYSVSREKKESFPLTVTSAQKNPTAFYLCASSPIGEQPQHFGDGTRLSIL.

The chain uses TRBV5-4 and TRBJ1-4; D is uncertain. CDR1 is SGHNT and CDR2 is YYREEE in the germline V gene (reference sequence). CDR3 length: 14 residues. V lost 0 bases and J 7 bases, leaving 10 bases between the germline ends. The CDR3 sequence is CASSLAEGSEKLFF. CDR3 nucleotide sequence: TGTGCCAGCAGCTTGGCGGAAGGGAGTGAAAAACTGTTTTTT.

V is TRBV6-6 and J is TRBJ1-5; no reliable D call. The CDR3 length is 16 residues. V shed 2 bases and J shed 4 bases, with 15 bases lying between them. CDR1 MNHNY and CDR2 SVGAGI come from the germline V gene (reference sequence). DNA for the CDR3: TGTGCCAGCAGTTACGAGTCGCGGGGTAGGAATCAGCCCCAGCATTTT. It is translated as CASSYESRGRNQPQHF.

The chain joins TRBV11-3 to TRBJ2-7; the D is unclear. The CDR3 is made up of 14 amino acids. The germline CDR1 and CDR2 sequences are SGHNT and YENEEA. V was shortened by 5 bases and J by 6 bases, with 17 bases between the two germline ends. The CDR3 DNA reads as TGTGCCAGCAGCATCAACCCAATCAGCGCCGAGCAGTACTTC. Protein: CASSINPISAEQYF. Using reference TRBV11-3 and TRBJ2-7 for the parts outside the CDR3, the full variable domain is EAGVVQSPRYKIIEKKQPVAFWCNPISGHNTLYWYLQNLGQGPELLIRYENEEAVDDSQLPKDRFSAERLKGVDSTLKIQPAELGDSAVYLCASSINPISAEQYFGPGTRLTVT.

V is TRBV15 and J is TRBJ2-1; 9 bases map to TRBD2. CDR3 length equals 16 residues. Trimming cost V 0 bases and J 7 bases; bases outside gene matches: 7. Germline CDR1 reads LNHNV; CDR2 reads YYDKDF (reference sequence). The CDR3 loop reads CATSRDWASGKNEQFF. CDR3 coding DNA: TGTGCCACCAGCAGAGATTGGGCTAGCGGGAAGAATGAGCAGTTCTTC.

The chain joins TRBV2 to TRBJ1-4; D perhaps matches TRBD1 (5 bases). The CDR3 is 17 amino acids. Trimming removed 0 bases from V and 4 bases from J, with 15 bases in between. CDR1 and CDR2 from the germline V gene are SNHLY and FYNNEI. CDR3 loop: CASSEAGRHTVNEKLFF. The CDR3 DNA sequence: TGTGCCAGCAGTGAAGCGGGGCGTCACACGGTTAATGAAAAACTGTTTTTT.

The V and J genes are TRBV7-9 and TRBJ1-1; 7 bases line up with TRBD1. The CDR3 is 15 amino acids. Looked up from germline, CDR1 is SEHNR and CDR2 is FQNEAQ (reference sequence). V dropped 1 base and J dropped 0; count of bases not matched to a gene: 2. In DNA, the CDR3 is TGTGCCAGCAGCTTAGGGGGACAGCTGAACACTGAAGCTTTCTTT. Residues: CASSLGGQLNTEAFF.

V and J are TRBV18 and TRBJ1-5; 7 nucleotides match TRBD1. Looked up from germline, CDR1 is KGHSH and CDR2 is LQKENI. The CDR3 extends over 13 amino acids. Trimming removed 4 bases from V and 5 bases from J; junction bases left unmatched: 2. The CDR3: CASSRDSHQPQHF. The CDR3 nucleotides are TGTGCCAGCTCACGGGACAGCCATCAGCCCCAGCATTTT.

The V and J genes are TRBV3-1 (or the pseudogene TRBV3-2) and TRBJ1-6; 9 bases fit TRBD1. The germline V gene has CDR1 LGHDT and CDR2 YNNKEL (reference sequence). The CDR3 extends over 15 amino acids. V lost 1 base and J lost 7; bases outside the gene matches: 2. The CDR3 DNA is TGTGCCAGCAGCCAAGTTGACAGGGGGAATTCACCCCTCCACTTT. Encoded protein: CASSQVDRGNSPLHF.

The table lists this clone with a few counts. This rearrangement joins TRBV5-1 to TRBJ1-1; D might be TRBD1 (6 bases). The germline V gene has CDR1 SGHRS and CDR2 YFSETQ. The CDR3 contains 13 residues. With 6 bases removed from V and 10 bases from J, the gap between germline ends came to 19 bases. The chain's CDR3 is CASNSVQGARAFF. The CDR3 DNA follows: TGCGCCAGCAACTCCGTACAGGGAGCTAGAGCTTTCTTT.

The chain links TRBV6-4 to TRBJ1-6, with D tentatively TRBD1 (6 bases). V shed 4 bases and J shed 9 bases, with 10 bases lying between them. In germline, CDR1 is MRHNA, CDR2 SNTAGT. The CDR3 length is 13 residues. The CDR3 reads CASSADSRSPLHF. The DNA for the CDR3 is TGTGCCAGCAGTGCGGACAGCCGTTCACCCCTCCACTTT.

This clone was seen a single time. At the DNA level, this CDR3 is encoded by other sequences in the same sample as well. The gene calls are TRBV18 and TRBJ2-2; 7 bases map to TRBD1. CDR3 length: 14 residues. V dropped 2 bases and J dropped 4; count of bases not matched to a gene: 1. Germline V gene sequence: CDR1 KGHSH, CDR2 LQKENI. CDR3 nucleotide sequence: TGTGCCAGCTCACCAACAGGGGCCACCGGGGAGCTGTTTTTT. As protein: CASSPTGATGELFF.

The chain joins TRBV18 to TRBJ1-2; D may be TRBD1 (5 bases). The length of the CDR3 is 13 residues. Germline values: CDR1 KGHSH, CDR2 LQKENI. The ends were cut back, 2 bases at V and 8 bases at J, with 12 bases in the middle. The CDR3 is CASSPRSGDGYTF. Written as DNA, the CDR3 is TGTGCCAGCTCACCAAGATCGGGGGACGGCTACACCTTC.

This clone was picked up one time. The CDR3 spells CASTRGQGVDTIYF. Written as DNA, the CDR3 is TGTGCCAGCACTAGGGGACAGGGTGTTGACACCATATATTTT. This chain links TRBV6-5 with TRBJ1-3; 9 bases map to TRBD1. The V gene end was trimmed by 7 bases and the J gene end by 8 bases; junction bases not matched to a gene: 9. The CDR3 spans 14 residues. The germline CDR1 and CDR2 sequences are MNHEY and SVGAGI.

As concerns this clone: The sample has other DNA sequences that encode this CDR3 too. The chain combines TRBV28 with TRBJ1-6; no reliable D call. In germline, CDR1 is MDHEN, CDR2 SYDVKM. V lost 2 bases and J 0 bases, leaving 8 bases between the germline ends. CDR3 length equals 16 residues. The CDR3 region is CASSLGGSSYNSPLHF. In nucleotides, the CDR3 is TGTGCCAGCAGTTTAGGCGGGAGCTCCTATAATTCACCCCTCCACTTT.

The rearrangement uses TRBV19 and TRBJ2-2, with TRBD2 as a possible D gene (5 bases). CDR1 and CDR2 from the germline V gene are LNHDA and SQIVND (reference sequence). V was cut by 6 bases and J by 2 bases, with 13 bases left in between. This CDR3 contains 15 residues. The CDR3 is CASRGGSTNTGELFF. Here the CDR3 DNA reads TGTGCCAGTAGAGGAGGCAGCACTAACACCGGGGAGCTGTTTTTT.

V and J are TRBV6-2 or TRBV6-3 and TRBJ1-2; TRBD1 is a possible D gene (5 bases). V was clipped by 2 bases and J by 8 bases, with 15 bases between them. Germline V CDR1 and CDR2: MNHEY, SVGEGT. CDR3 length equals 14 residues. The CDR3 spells CASSYPDSFGGYTF. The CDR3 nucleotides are TGTGCCAGCAGTTACCCCGACAGTTTTGGGGGCTACACCTTC.

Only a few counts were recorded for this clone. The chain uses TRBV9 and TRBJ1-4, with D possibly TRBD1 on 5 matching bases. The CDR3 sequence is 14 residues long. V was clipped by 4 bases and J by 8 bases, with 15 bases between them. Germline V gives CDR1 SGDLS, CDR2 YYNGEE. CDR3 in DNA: TGTGCCAGCAGCTCACAGGCTTTAAAGGAAAAACTGTTTTTT. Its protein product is CASSSQALKEKLFF.

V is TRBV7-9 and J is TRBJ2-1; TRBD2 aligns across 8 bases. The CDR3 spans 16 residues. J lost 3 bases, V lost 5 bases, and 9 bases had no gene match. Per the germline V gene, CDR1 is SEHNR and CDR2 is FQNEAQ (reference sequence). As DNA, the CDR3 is TGTGCCAGCAGCCCTACTAGCGGACGACTCTACAATGAGCAGTTCTTC. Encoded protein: CASSPTSGRLYNEQFF.